This TCR beta chain derives from a study of regulatory T cells in long-lasting Graves disease. Time point denoted: newly diagnosed GD, antithyroid drugs for less than 3 months. Scientists built the TCR library using RNA that was extracted from PBMCs. The CDR3 length is 17 residues. V dropped 3 bases and J dropped 2; count of bases not matched to a gene: 9. Germline CDR1 MDHEN, CDR2 SYDVKM. Regarding this clonotype: Its antigen is undetermined.

The TCR beta library used iRepertoire HTBI primers with Arm-PCR amplification of CDR3. TCRdb reprocessed the multiplex PCR reads with MiXCR, giving one entry per CDR3 protein. The sample gives a few hundred thousand distinct CDR3 sequences, approximately 15% of which show up once; over 7.5% is in the top ten. General study points: With approximately 2,500 shared public clonotypes, persistent patients exceeded new patients, who shared about a thousand. Tissue studied was limited to peripheral blood, excluding thyroid tissue.

This sample also appeared in a second study, on T cells in Graves' hyperthyroidism and ophthalmopathy. From that second work: Before onset, by a median of about seven months, the model predicted ophthalmopathy.

The rearrangement uses TRBV28 and TRBJ1-5, with 8 bases lining up with TRBD1. Sequences were derived from peripheral blood mononuclear cells (PBMCs), sampled at new diagnosis, from a patient treated with antithyroid drugs. This clonotype was sampled from a woman aged 40 to 50 with Graves disease. CDR3 in DNA: TGTGCCAGCAGTTTTTTTGGACAGGGCTACGGCAATCAGCCCCAGCATTTT. Translating it yields CASSFFGQGYGNQPQHF.